Reported below is one T cell receptor (beta chain). Its target is not known. Other DNA sequences within the sample encode an identical CDR3. This record comes from a study of cytomegalovirus exposure and HLA in healthy donors. It was with 60 Vbeta and 13 Jbeta primers that the PCR ran. Profiled with immunoSEQ multiplex PCR; TCRdb holds only in-frame clones, not every one. Of around 140,000 clones in the sample, 78% were seen once. Study results and caveats: The dataset shows that most TCR sequences were rare, while some public TCRs occurred in many donors.

This CDR3 has 14 residues. The germline CDR1 and CDR2 sequences are MNHNS and SASEGT. The ends lost 4 bases at V and 2 bases at J; junction bases unmatched: 3. The sample taken for sequencing was PBMCs. The TCR comes from a female donor in good health and CMV-seronegative. The rearrangement links TRBV6-1 to TRBJ2-5; 8 bases line up with TRBD2. CDR3 DNA sequence: TGTGCCAGCAGTGGGGGACTAGTGCAAGAGACCCAGTACTTC. Amino acid sequence: CASSGGLVQETQYF.